This is a list of T cell receptor beta chains from one sample in a study of identifying expanded T cells in peripheral blood. Data came from immunoSEQ multiplex PCR; TCRdb stores just in-frame clones and leaves some out. The sample has approximately 100,000 clones, approximately 88% seen once. Sequencing used blood. The receptors were sampled from a person aged 18-69 years in good health. CDR3s include the opening cysteine and the closing phenylalanine or tryptophan. The D gene is left open where the match is weak. Some rows have no size entry. The others give once, few or many, or a class for an expanded clone.

TRBJ2-2 | TRBD1 | TRBV11-2 | . | TGTGCCAGCAGCTCCGGGACAGCGAACACCGGGGAGCTGTTTTTT | CASSSGTANTGELFF
TRBJ2-1 | TRBD1 | TRBV7-9 | . | TGTGCCAGCAGCAGACAGGGGACCATTCCTTACAATGAGCAGTTCTTC | CASSRQGTIPYNEQFF
TRBJ2-5 | TRBD1 | TRBV5-1 | . | TGCGCCAGCAGCTGGGGGGACAGGACCCAAGAGACCCAGTACTTC | CASSWGDRTQETQYF
TRBJ2-2 | . | TRBV5-1 | . | TGCGCCAGCAGCTTGGCCTTCGGGGAGCTGTTTTTT | CASSLAFGELFF
TRBJ2-7 | . | TRBV7-8 | . | TGTGCCAGCGCCACCAGGAGGGCGGGCGAGCAGTACTTC | CASATRRAGEQYF
TRBJ2-7 | TRBD2 | TRBV15 | once | TGTGCCACCAGCAGAGAGGGGGGAGGGGCTGACGAGCAGTACTTC | CATSREGGGADEQYF
TRBJ1-1 | . | TRBV9 | . | TGTGCCAGCAGCGTAGCAGGGCAGAACACTGAAGCTTTCTTT | CASSVAGQNTEAFF
TRBJ2-7 | . | TRBV28 | once | TGTGCCAGCAGTCTGGCCGGGATAGTGAGGTACGAGCAGTACTTC | CASSLAGIVRYEQYF
TRBJ2-6 | . | TRBV21-1 | . | TGTGCCAGCAGCCTGCCCTGGCAGGGGGGGACTGGGGCCAACGTCCTGACTTTC | CASSLPWQGGTGANVLTF
TRBJ2-1 | TRBD2 | TRBV4-1 | . | TGCGCCAGCAGCCCTACTAGCGGGGAATACAATGAGCAGTTCTTC | CASSPTSGEYNEQFF
TRBJ2-2 | TRBD2 | TRBV19 | . | TGTGCCAGTAGTATCAGCGGGAGGGCCACCGGGGAGCTGTTTTTT | CASSISGRATGELFF
TRBJ2-7 | . | TRBV28 | . | TGTGCCAGCAGTCGGCGCCCCAAGGGATCCTACGAGCAGTACTTC | CASSRRPKGSYEQYF
TRBJ1-5 | . | TRBV10-2 | . | TGCGCCAGCAGTGAGTCGAAGTTCAATCAGCCCCAGCATTTT | CASSESKFNQPQHF
TRBJ2-7 | TRBD2 | TRBV4-3 | many | TGCGCCAGCAGCCAACTAGCGGGAGAATCCTACGAGCAGTACTTC | CASSQLAGESYEQYF
TRBJ1-1 | . | TRBV4-2 | . | TGTGCCAGCAGCCAAGATTTCGTCGCAGCAGATCAGACTGAAGCTTTCTTT | CASSQDFVAADQTEAFF
TRBJ2-1 | . | TRBV14 | . | TGTGCCAGCAGCCACTACCGGACAGTCTACAATGAGCAGTTCTTC | CASSHYRTVYNEQFF
TRBJ2-7 | . | TRBV7-9 | once | TGTGCCAGCAGCTTACAGGGACTTGCCTCCTACGAGCAGTACTTC | CASSLQGLASYEQYF
TRBJ2-7 | . | TRBV29-1 | . | TGCAGCGTTGCCCCACAGCCGGAGGCCTACGAGCAGTACTTC | CSVAPQPEAYEQYF
TRBJ2-5 | . | TRBV28 | once | TGTGCCAGCAGTTTATTGGGAGACCAAGAGACCCAGTACTTC | CASSLLGDQETQYF
TRBJ2-3 | . | TRBV7-2 | . | TGTGCCAGCAGCTTAGGGGACTTCTATACGCAGTATTTT | CASSLGDFYTQYF
TRBJ2-3 | . | TRBV23-1 | . | TGCGCCAGCAGTCATCCCTCAACCAGACGTACAGATACGCAGTATTTT | CASSHPSTRRTDTQYF
TRBJ2-5 | . | TRBV2 | . | TGTGCCAGCAGTGAAGGCTATCTCCTGGAGACCCAGTACTTC | CASSEGYLLETQYF
TRBJ2-7 | TRBD2 | TRBV11-1 | . | TGTGCCAGCAGCCCGCATAGCGGGAGACGATACGAGCAGTACTTC | CASSPHSGRRYEQYF
TRBJ1-1 | . | TRBV19 | . | TGTGCCAGTAGTTTACAGGGCCCTGAAGCTTTCTTT | CASSLQGPEAFF
TRBJ1-1 | . | TRBV27 | . | TGTGCCAGCAGTTCAGGGACGTTATCGACGTACACTGAAGCTTTCTTT | CASSSGTLSTYTEAFF
TRBJ1-4 | . | TRBV4-2 | . | TGTGCCAGCGGACCTTACCGGGGGACTAATGAAAAACTGTTTTTT | CASGPYRGTNEKLFF
TRBJ1-6 | TRBD1 | TRBV28 | . | TGTGCCAGCAGCGTCCCCAGGGGGATGTTGAATTCACCCCTCCACTTT | CASSVPRGMLNSPLHF
TRBJ1-1 | TRBD1 | TRBV28 | . | TGTGCCAGCACCCGGACAGGTCCAACTGAAGCTTTCTTT | CASTRTGPTEAFF
TRBJ2-7 | TRBD1 | TRBV7-3 | . | TGTGCCAGCAGCCCTACCGGGACAGGGGACGAGCAGTACTTC | CASSPTGTGDEQYF
TRBJ2-7 | . | TRBV18 | few | TGTGCCAGCTCTGATACAGGGCGCTCCCCAATCTACGAGCAGTACTTC | CASSDTGRSPIYEQYF
TRBJ1-2 | . | TRBV5-1 | . | TGCGCCAGCAGCTCGACAGGCCCCTATGGCTACACCTTC | CASSSTGPYGYTF
TRBJ1-3 | TRBD1 | TRBV2 | . | TGTGCCAGCAGGGGTCGACAGGGAGGAAACACCATATATTTT | CASRGRQGGNTIYF
TRBJ2-7 | . | TRBV11-2 | . | TGTGCCAGCAGCTTAGCTGGGAGACAGGACCTCTACGAGCAGTACTTC | CASSLAGRQDLYEQYF
TRBJ2-1 | . | TRBV5-4 | . | TGTGCCAGCAGGACGGGATCCTACAATGAGCAGTTCTTC | CASRTGSYNEQFF
TRBJ2-1 | . | TRBV15 | . | TGTGCCACCAGGGGGGGATCCAATGAGCAGTTCTTC | CATRGGSNEQFF
TRBJ2-7 | TRBD2 | TRBV7-9 | few | TGTGCCAGCAGCTCCGGGGGGATAATCTACGAGCAGTACTTC | CASSSGGIIYEQYF
TRBJ2-2 | . | TRBV18 | once | TGTGCCAGCCCCCAGTCGGTAGGGGCGAACACCGGGGAGCTGTTTTTT | CASPQSVGANTGELFF
TRBJ2-7 | . | TRBV7-9 | . | TGTGCCAGCAGCTTCCGGGGCGGGCCCCCCTACGAGCAGTACTTC | CASSFRGGPPYEQYF
TRBJ1-1 | . | TRBV6-4 | . | TGTGCCAGCAGCGATACAGGGAACACTGAAGCTTTCTTT | CASSDTGNTEAFF
TRBJ2-7 | TRBD1 | TRBV25-1 | . | TGTGCCAGCAGTGGGGTATGGCAGGGGGCCTACGAGCAGTACTTC | CASSGVWQGAYEQYF
TRBJ1-1 | . | TRBV28 | . | TGTGCCAGCAGTCGAAACACTGAAGCTTTCTTT | CASSRNTEAFF
TRBJ2-7 | . | TRBV28 | . | TGTGCCAGCAGTTTGGGGGGGGCGTCCTCCCCCTACGAGCAGTACTTC | CASSLGGASSPYEQYF
TRBJ2-7 | . | TRBV27 | . | TGTGCCAGCATGCTGGCAACCTACGAGCAGTACTTC | CASMLATYEQYF
TRBJ1-2 | . | TRBV4-3 | . | TGCGCCAGCAGCCAGGAAGGGCTTGGTAACTATGGCTACACCTTC | CASSQEGLGNYGYTF
TRBJ1-1 | . | TRBV5-1 | . | TGCGCCAGCAGCGTGGCCGTGGGGCGACTGATGAACACTGAAGCTTTCTTT | CASSVAVGRLMNTEAFF
TRBJ2-3 | . | TRBV30 | few | TGTGCCTGGGCTCCGCCAGGAACAGATACGCAGTATTTT | CAWAPPGTDTQYF
TRBJ1-1 | TRBD1 | TRBV5-4 | . | TGTGCCAGCAGCTTGGGGGACAGGGGGCAATGGGACACTGAAGCTTTCTTT | CASSLGDRGQWDTEAFF